This TCR beta chain stems from a study of tissue T cells after allogeneic stem cell transplantation. Findings and caveats of the study: Limitations included a small, clinically heterogeneous cohort and limited sampling depth.

The table came from immunoSEQ multiplex PCR; TCRdb's copy has only in-frame clones and leaves some out. Of about 50,000 clones listed, roughly four fifths are singletons. Germline CDR1 and CDR2: GKSSPN and SITVG. This CDR3 contains 14 residues. Trimming removed 0 bases at V and 3 bases at J, with 10 bases between. Comment on this clone: Its antigen is still unknown. The genes are named according to mouse. The read finishes 1 residue shy of the CDR3 end, and the germline J gene is used to complete it. The sample has other DNA sequences that encode this CDR3 too.

The V call is TRBV31, the J call TRBJ2-5, with D possibly TRBD2 on 7 matching bases. The material sequenced was sorted cells pooled from one or two spleens. The sequence derives from a pool of C57BL/6 mice in good health. The CDR3 loop is CAWSLGGDQDTQYF. CDR3 bases read: TGTGCCTGGAGTCTAGGGGGGGATCAAGACACCCAGTAC.